These 9 T cell receptor beta chains originate from one sample sequenced in a study of Graves' ophthalmopathy and Graves' hyperthyroidism. Amplification targeted the TCR beta CDR3 regions, with RNA transcripts as the source material. An opening RT-PCR round employed HTBI primers and preceded a second-round multiplex PCR. MiXCR, applied by TCRdb to the multiplex PCR reads, yields one record per CDR3 protein. The data contain 500,000 to 700,000 distinct CDR3 sequences, roughly 20% of them singletons. The specimen sequenced was peripheral blood. The receptor set was obtained from a woman aged 18-30 years with stable Graves' hyperthyroidism. Some clones in this sample may be carry-over from other donors' samples.

This clonotype was counted at least ten times. The V and J genes are TRBV6-1 and TRBJ2-5; TRBD2 aligns across 14 bases. The CDR3 totals 17 residues. Germline-derived CDR1 and CDR2 are MNHNS and SASEGT. V was clipped by 5 bases and J by 5 bases; unmatched bases: 10. Here the CDR3 DNA reads TGTGCCAGCAGTCCCGGACTAGCGGGGGGTTATGGGGAGACCCAGTACTTC. This codes for CASSPGLAGGYGETQYF.

In the case of this clonotype: A much larger clone is a single base away; this may be a read error. The CDR3 DNA reads TGTGCCAGCAGGACTAGCGGGGACACCGGGGAGCTGTTTTTT. Its translation is CASRTSGDTGELFF. This chain connects TRBV6-2 or TRBV6-3 to TRBJ2-2; 11 bases are shared with TRBD2. This CDR3 region has 14 residues. Trimming cost V 6 bases and J 3 bases; bases outside gene matches: 0. Germline CDR1 reads MNHEY; CDR2 reads SVGEGT.

Comment on this clonotype: A much larger clone is a single base away; this may be a read error. This chain uses TRBV28 with TRBJ1-2; a possible D gene is TRBD1 (6 bases). Germline loops: CDR1 MDHEN, CDR2 SYDVKM. This CDR3 has 13 amino acids. Trimming took 5 bases from V and 6 from J, leaving 13 bases between them. As DNA, the CDR3 is TGTGCCAGCAGTCACAGGGAGCCCCATGGCTACACCTTC. Protein product: CASSHREPHGYTF.

This chain links TRBV30 with TRBJ1-1; D gene uncertain. This CDR3 contains 14 residues. Germline CDR1 is GTSNPN and CDR2 is SVGIG (reference sequence). Trimming stripped 2 bases from V and 0 bases from J, with 10 bases between. The CDR3: CAWSPGLMNTEAFF. Written as DNA, the CDR3 is TGTGCCTGGAGTCCTGGACTCATGAACACTGAAGCTTTCTTT.

The table lists this clonotype with a few counts. The chain links TRBV3-1 to TRBJ2-7; maybe TRBD2 (6 bases). The CDR3 is made up of 17 amino acids. Trimming shortened V by 4 bases and J by 0 bases, and 19 bases separated the two germline ends. Germline V gives CDR1 LGHDT, CDR2 YNNKEL (reference sequence). This chain's CDR3 is CASSPSGFSSVSYEQYF. In DNA form, the CDR3 reads TGTGCCAGCAGCCCGAGCGGGTTTAGTAGCGTCTCCTACGAGCAGTACTTC.

The chain recombines TRBV6-2 or TRBV6-3 with TRBJ2-7; possibly TRBD1 for D (6 bases). The length of the CDR3 is 14 residues. The V gene's germline CDR1 is MNHEY and CDR2 SVGEGT. V shed 5 bases and J shed 4 bases, with 15 bases lying between them. In DNA form, the CDR3 reads TGTGCCAGCAGTGCCTTGACAGGAAGGTACGAGCAGTACTTC. This sequence encodes CASSALTGRYEQYF.

The chain has TRBV9 and TRBJ2-5; D tentatively reads TRBD1 or TRBD2 (6 bases each). The germline gives CDR1 SGDLS, CDR2 YYNGEE. The V end was cut by 4 bases, the J end by 7 bases, with 23 bases between. The CDR3 extends over 16 amino acids. CDR3 sequence reads: CASSPSYGGPAGTQYF. Written as DNA, the CDR3 is TGTGCCAGCAGCCCCTCCTATGGGGGGCCGGCGGGGACCCAGTACTTC. The full variable domain, in which reference TRBV9 and TRBJ2-5 provide the parts outside the CDR3, is DSGVTQTPKHLITATGQRVTLRCSPRSGDLSVYWYQQSLDQGLQFLIQYYNGEERAKGNILERFSAQQFPDLHSELNLSSLELGDSALYFCASSPSYGGPAGTQYFGPGTRLLVL.

This clonotype was recorded many times. This chain joins TRBV12-3 or TRBV12-4 and TRBJ1-5; maybe TRBD1 (5 bases). The ends were cut back, 5 bases at V and 2 bases at J, with 22 bases in the middle. This CDR3 comprises 18 residues. CDR3 sequence reads: CASSRRASGGLRNQPQHF. Here the CDR3 DNA reads TGTGCCAGCAGTCGCCGGGCTTCTGGGGGTCTTCGCAATCAGCCCCAGCATTTT.

In its sample, this clonotype was seen many times. The gene calls are TRBV12-3 or TRBV12-4 and TRBJ2-7; D is ambiguous. The CDR3 length is 15 residues. V lost 5 bases, J lost 3 bases, and 17 bases lay in between. The CDR3 loop reads CASSLGRSPSYEQYF. For the CDR3, the DNA is TGTGCCAGCAGTCTCGGACGGTCTCCGAGCTACGAGCAGTACTTC.